This T cell receptor (beta chain) was recorded in a study of shared T cell receptors in the human thymus. Only in-frame clones appear in the TCRdb table, and some are missing; sequencing was by immunoSEQ multiplex PCR. The sample contains 550,000 to 800,000 clones, 70% to 90% of which appear only once. The same sample was also studied in work on human thymus T cells. That investigation notes: Having corrective surgery for congenital heart defects, healthy Finnish infants were the ones who donated. Thymus tissue was removed during corrective cardiac surgery.

Specimen: thymocytes. This clonotype was sampled from a girl less than two years old with a congenital heart defect.

The CDR3 bases are TGTGCCAGTAGTAGGGGACTTGATCATCTTCACACTGAAGCTTTCTTT. This translates into CASSRGLDHLHTEAFF. The V call is TRBV19, the J call TRBJ1-1, with D maybe TRBD1 (5 bases). Germline-derived CDR1 and CDR2 are LNHDA and SQIVND (reference sequence). This CDR3 comprises 16 residues. Trimming stripped 4 bases from V and 3 bases from J, with 18 bases between. The full variable domain, completed using reference TRBV19 and TRBJ1-1, is DGGITQSPKYLFRKEGQNVTLSCEQNLNHDAMYWYRQDPGQGLRLIYYSQIVNDFQKGDIAEGYSVSREKKESFPLTVTSAQKNPTAFYLCASSRGLDHLHTEAFFGQGTRLTVV.